This TCR beta chain originates from a study of tumor-infiltrating lymphocytes in localized non-small cell lung cancer. The data were produced by immunoSEQ multiplex PCR, yet TCRdb's version contains in-frame clones alone and is incomplete. The sample contains some 9,500 clones, around 73% of which appear only once. A note on this clone: An end of the junction differs from the germline gene, which may be a read error.

Sample: lung tumor tissue. The source is a human donor with non-small cell lung cancer.

CDR3 nucleotide sequence: TGTGCCAGCTCCCAAGGGAAGGGGGGATCCTATGTCTACACCTTC. Translated, it gives CASSQGKGGSYVYTF. The chain links TRBV18 to TRBJ1-2; a weak D match, TRBD1 (6 bases). There are 15 residues in the CDR3. The germline V gene has CDR1 KGHSH and CDR2 LQKENI.